This T cell receptor beta chain was captured by sequencing in a study of blood T cell repertoires in COVID-19. Study information: Acute and convalescent COVID-19 samples came from the United States, Italy and Spain. Sources were T cells, B-cell-depleted T cells, or PBMCs; the material itself was cDNA or gDNA.

The germline V and J ends were trimmed by 6 bases and 11 bases, with 22 bases remaining between them. This CDR3 spans 14 amino acids. Germline assignment: CDR1 MNHNY and CDR2 SVGAGI (reference sequence). Per the original data handling: Amplification of reference gene primers was used by the study to estimate nucleated cell counts. Produced via immunoSEQ multiplex PCR; TCRdb's table is partial and in-frame only. V and J calls and clone size follow that table, whereas D and trimming were derived from the DNA. This table has 300,000 to 350,000 clones, around four fifths appearing once. The TCR comes from a young man with active or convalescent COVID-19. Sequencing input: peripheral blood. The chain employs TRBV6-6 and TRBJ1-1; tentatively, D is TRBD1 (5 bases). CDR3 protein: CASSLLGGRPLAFF. Written as DNA, the CDR3 is TGTGCCAGCAGCCTCTTGGGGGGACGGCCGCTGGCTTTCTTT.